Described below is a single T cell receptor (beta chain) sequence and its context. Its antigen is still unknown. Researchers ran the PCR with 60 Vbeta and 13 Jbeta primers. Only in-frame clones appear in the TCRdb table, and some are missing; sequencing was by immunoSEQ multiplex PCR. The table has 100,000 to 150,000 clones, 65% to 75% seen once; the top ten hold around 3.9%. V was clipped by 3 bases and J by 3 bases, with 12 bases between them. Germline CDR1 is SGHTA and CDR2 is FQGNSA. The CDR3 extends over 14 amino acids. This sample is drawn from a study of cytomegalovirus exposure and HLA in healthy donors. Points from the study as a whole: In a later analysis, compared with equally common non-associated chains, HLA-associated beta chains were more expanded.

V gene TRBV7-2 combines with J gene TRBJ2-7, with D possibly TRBD1 on 6 matching bases. The receptor was derived from a woman between 45 and 65 years old in good health and CMV-seropositive. Sequences were obtained from PBMCs. DNA of the CDR3: TGTGCCAGCAGCTTTGGGGACACCTACTACGAGCAGTACTTC. It yields the protein CASSFGDTYYEQYF.